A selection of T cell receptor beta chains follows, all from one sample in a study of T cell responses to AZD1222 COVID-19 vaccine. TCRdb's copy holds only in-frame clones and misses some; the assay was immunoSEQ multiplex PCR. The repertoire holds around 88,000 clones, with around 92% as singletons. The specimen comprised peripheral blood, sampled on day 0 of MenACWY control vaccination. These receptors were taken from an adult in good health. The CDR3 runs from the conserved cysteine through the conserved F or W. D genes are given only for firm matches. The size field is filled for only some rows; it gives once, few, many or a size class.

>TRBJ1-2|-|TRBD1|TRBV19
CASSTGTANYGYTF
TGTGCCAGTAGTACCGGGACAGCTAACTATGGCTACACCTTC
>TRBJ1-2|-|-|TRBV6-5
CASSWGYGYTF
TGTGCCAGCAGCTGGGGGTATGGCTACACCTTC
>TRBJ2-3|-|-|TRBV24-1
CATSDLTVDTQYF
TGTGCCACCAGTGATCTGACGGTAGATACGCAGTATTTT
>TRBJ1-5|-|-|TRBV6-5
CASNPTGSNQPQHF
TGTGCCAGCAATCCCACCGGGAGTAATCAGCCCCAGCATTTT
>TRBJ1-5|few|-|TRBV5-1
CASSLVPGQPQHF
TGCGCCAGCAGCTTGGTTCCGGGTCAGCCCCAGCATTTT
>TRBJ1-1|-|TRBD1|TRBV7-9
CASTQGIRTEAFF
TGTGCCAGCACACAGGGGATTAGAACTGAAGCTTTCTTT
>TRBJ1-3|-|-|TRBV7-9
CASSLGSSGNTIYF
TGTGCCAGCAGCTTAGGCAGCTCTGGAAACACCATATATTTT
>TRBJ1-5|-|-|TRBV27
CASTKQPHF
TGTGCCAGCACCAAACAGCCGCATTTT
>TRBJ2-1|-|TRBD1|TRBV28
CASSLFGQASYNEQFF
TGTGCCAGCAGTTTATTTGGACAGGCCAGCTACAATGAGCAGTTCTTC
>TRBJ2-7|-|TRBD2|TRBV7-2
CASSLDPRGGFYEQYF
TGTGCCAGCAGCTTAGATCCGCGGGGGGGATTTTACGAGCAGTACTTC
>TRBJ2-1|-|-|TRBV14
CASSQGASHNEQFF
TGTGCCAGCAGCCAGGGGGCTAGCCACAATGAGCAGTTCTTC
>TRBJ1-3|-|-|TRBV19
CASKVSEPGNTIYF
TGTGCCAGTAAAGTTTCGGAACCGGGGAACACCATATATTTT
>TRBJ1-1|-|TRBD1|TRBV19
CASSRGTGGFNTEAFF
TGTGCCAGTAGTAGGGGGACAGGGGGCTTTAACACTGAAGCTTTCTTT
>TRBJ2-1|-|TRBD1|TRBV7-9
CASSYPQQTGGNEQFF
TGTGCCAGCAGCTACCCCCAACAGACAGGGGGGAATGAGCAGTTCTTC
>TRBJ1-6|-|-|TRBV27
CASSLYTGSNSPLHF
TGTGCCAGCAGTTTATATACAGGGAGTAATTCACCCCTCCACTTT
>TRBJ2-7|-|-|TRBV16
CASSQSGYEQYF
TGTGCCAGCAGCCAGTCTGGCTACGAGCAGTACTTC
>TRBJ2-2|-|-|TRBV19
CASSILQGLGTGELFF
TGTGCCAGTAGTATTCTTCAGGGTTTAGGGACCGGGGAGCTGTTTTTT
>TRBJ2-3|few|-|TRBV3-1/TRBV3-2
CASSQELGQGPPGRIGYITDTQYF
TGTGCCAGCAGCCAAGAATTGGGGCAGGGCCCTCCGGGACGTATAGGATATATCACAGATACGCAGTATTTT
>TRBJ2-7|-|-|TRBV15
CATSRDWSANYEQYF
TGTGCCACCAGCAGAGATTGGTCCGCGAACTACGAGCAGTACTTC
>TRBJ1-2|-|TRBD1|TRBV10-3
CAISPTTPGTDYGYTF
TGTGCCATCAGCCCTACTACCCCTGGGACAGACTATGGCTACACCTTC
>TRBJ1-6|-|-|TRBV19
CASSSSRGGAPLHF
TGTGCCAGTAGTAGCTCCAGGGGAGGTGCACCCCTCCACTTT
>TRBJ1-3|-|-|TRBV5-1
CASSLTGPAAGNTIYF
TGCGCCAGCAGCTTGACAGGGCCTGCCGCTGGAAACACCATATATTTT
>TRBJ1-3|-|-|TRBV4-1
CASSPADLSGNTIYF
TGCGCCAGCAGCCCCGCCGATCTATCTGGAAACACCATATATTTT
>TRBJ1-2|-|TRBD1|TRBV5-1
CASSPTGVGGYTF
TGCGCCAGCAGCCCCACAGGGGTCGGAGGCTACACCTTC
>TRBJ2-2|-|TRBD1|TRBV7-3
CASSQGASLVRDGELFF
TGTGCCAGCAGCCAGGGGGCTTCCCTAGTCCGGGACGGGGAGCTGTTTTTT
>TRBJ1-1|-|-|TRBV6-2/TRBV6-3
CASSSREWTATMNTEAFF
TGTGCCAGCAGTTCCCGGGAGTGGACAGCCACCATGAACACTGAAGCTTTCTTT
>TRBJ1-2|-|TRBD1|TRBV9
CASSGQGYYGYTF
TGTGCCAGCAGCGGACAGGGTTACTATGGCTACACCTTC
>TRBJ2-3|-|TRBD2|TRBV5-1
CASSPGLAGGTTDTQYF
TGCGCCAGCAGCCCGGGACTAGCGGGGGGGACCACAGATACGCAGTATTTT
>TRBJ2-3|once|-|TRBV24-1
CATGFQGFSTDTQYF
TGTGCCACCGGATTCCAGGGTTTTAGCACAGATACGCAGTATTTT
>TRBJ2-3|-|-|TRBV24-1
CATSSRTDTQYF
TGTGCCACCAGTAGCCGGACAGATACGCAGTATTTT
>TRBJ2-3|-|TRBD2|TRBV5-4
CASSLGTSGGVTDTQYF
TGTGCCAGCAGCCTAGGGACTAGCGGGGGGGTGACAGATACGCAGTATTTT
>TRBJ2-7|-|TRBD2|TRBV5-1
CASSLWAGREYEQYF
TGCGCCAGCAGCTTGTGGGCGGGGCGGGAGTACGAGCAGTACTTC
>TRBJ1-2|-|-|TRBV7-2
CASSLELGFYTF
TGTGCCAGCAGCTTAGAGCTGGGGTTCTACACCTTC
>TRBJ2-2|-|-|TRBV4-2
CASRLQGGNTGELFF
TGTGCCAGCAGACTTCAGGGGGGGAACACCGGGGAGCTGTTTTTT
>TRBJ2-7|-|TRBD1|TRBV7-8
CASSLGTGNYEQYF
TGTGCCAGCAGCTTGGGGACAGGGAATTACGAGCAGTACTTC